The 3 T cell receptor beta chains listed next were all sequenced from one sample in a study of cytomegalovirus exposure and HLA in healthy donors. Primers: 60 Vbeta forward and 13 Jbeta reverse. Sequencing used immunoSEQ multiplex PCR; TCRdb keeps in-frame clones, though not all of them. The table lists 130,000 to 150,000 clones, 75% to 85% of them singletons. The specimen was PBMCs. All receptors come from a woman younger than 30 in good health and CMV-seropositive.

This sequence joins TRBV10-2 and TRBJ1-6; 8 bases are shared with TRBD1. The germline V gene has CDR1 WSHSY and CDR2 SAAADI. The CDR3 length is 12 residues. The trim removed 8 bases at V and 11 bases at J, leaving 5 bases unmatched. The CDR3 reads CASQDRVPPLHF. CDR3 DNA: TGCGCCAGCCAGGACAGGGTGCCACCCCTCCACTTT.

The V call is TRBV27, the J call TRBJ2-2; 9 positions match TRBD2. This CDR3 has 17 amino acids. V trimming: 0 bases; J trimming: 4 bases; junction bases outside the gene matches: 6. CDR1 MNHEY and CDR2 SMNVEV come from the germline V gene (reference sequence). Here the CDR3 DNA reads TGTGCCAGCAGTTTATCGGGAGGCGGGGGGGCCACCGGGGAGCTGTTTTTT. As protein: CASSLSGGGGATGELFF.

The CDR3 is CASSLEGVGGNQPQHF. For the CDR3, the DNA is TGCGCCAGCAGCTTGGAAGGGGTCGGTGGCAATCAGCCCCAGCATTTT. The J gene is TRBJ1-5, the V gene TRBV5-1; weak D call: TRBD1 (5 bases). The CDR3 has 16 amino acids. CDR1 and CDR2 (germline): SGHRS, YFSETQ. Trimming took off 0 bases at V and 2 bases at J, with 12 bases between the two ends.